This is a list of T cell receptor beta chains from one sample in a study of cytomegalovirus exposure and HLA in healthy donors. Only in-frame clones appear in the TCRdb table, and some are missing; sequencing was by immunoSEQ multiplex PCR. The sample yields some 130,000 clones, approximately 80% seen once. The specimen was PBMCs. The receptors were sampled from a man younger than 45 in good health and CMV-seronegative. Both conserved end residues are part of each CDR3. A D gene is named only where the DNA matches it firmly.

d_call: TRBD1; v_call: TRBV27; cdr3_aa: CASSPDRTGGTYEQYF
d_call: TRBD2; v_call: TRBV2; cdr3_aa: CASSGLAVIYEQYF
d_call: TRBD1; v_call: TRBV28; cdr3_aa: CASSFPGGNTGELFF
d_call: -; v_call: TRBV27; cdr3_aa: CASSWGIGGSRNEQFF
d_call: -; v_call: TRBV5-4; cdr3_aa: CASSRWWGGTDTQYF
d_call: -; v_call: TRBV14; cdr3_aa: CASSQVAGQRVDTQYF
d_call: -; v_call: TRBV4-3; cdr3_aa: CASSERYVRDSSRFF
d_call: -; v_call: TRBV19; cdr3_aa: CASTPQASNGNQPQHF
d_call: -; v_call: TRBV19; cdr3_aa: CASSTQKLSQPQHF
d_call: TRBD1; v_call: TRBV5-1; cdr3_aa: CASSGPQGYEQYF
d_call: -; v_call: TRBV18; cdr3_aa: CASSPLAQGSEAFF
d_call: -; v_call: TRBV6-5; cdr3_aa: CASSYGRRGGFDEQFF
d_call: -; v_call: TRBV9; cdr3_aa: CASSVVGTSTDTQYF
d_call: TRBD2; v_call: TRBV10-2; cdr3_aa: CASSESTSGIKQFF
d_call: -; v_call: TRBV4-3; cdr3_aa: CASSQEGEGTGNTIYF
d_call: -; v_call: TRBV4-2; cdr3_aa: CASSQVGGYASSYNEQFF
d_call: -; v_call: TRBV7-2; cdr3_aa: CASSFYDSNEQFF
d_call: TRBD2; v_call: TRBV5-1; cdr3_aa: CASSLSGATQETQYF
d_call: -; v_call: TRBV7-6; cdr3_aa: CASSFRQAGELFF
d_call: -; v_call: TRBV28; cdr3_aa: CASSSVFSVQPQHF
d_call: -; v_call: TRBV7-9; cdr3_aa: CASTPTGSSYNEQFF
d_call: TRBD2; v_call: TRBV5-6; cdr3_aa: CASSLASGGWNEQFF
d_call: -; v_call: TRBV27; cdr3_aa: CASKATAGQRYGYTF
d_call: TRBD1; v_call: TRBV4-1; cdr3_aa: CASSRLQGVGNTIYF
d_call: TRBD1; v_call: TRBV9; cdr3_aa: CASNLRGTGRDGELFF
d_call: TRBD1; v_call: TRBV7-7; cdr3_aa: CASSLADRGHHEQFF
d_call: -; v_call: TRBV27; cdr3_aa: CASSAWGGEFGQYF
d_call: -; v_call: TRBV6-5; cdr3_aa: CAGSYAAYNEQFF
d_call: TRBD1; v_call: TRBV18; cdr3_aa: CASSPEIGQGRFGYTF
d_call: -; v_call: TRBV6-1; cdr3_aa: CASSRLKTEAFF
d_call: TRBD2; v_call: TRBV5-1; cdr3_aa: CASSLRASGSIPHYEQYF
d_call: -; v_call: TRBV2; cdr3_aa: CASRARVGTRTYEQYF
d_call: TRBD2; v_call: TRBV7-8; cdr3_aa: CASSLAGTSGTVQYF
d_call: -; v_call: TRBV19; cdr3_aa: CASSPSAYSYEQYF
d_call: TRBD1; v_call: TRBV18; cdr3_aa: CASSPPGTGVVNTEAFF
d_call: -; v_call: TRBV7-2; cdr3_aa: CASRPWESGNTIYF
d_call: TRBD2; v_call: TRBV28; cdr3_aa: CAWGSGSADTQYF
d_call: TRBD2; v_call: TRBV29-1; cdr3_aa: CSVDPGGTYEQYF
d_call: -; v_call: TRBV27; cdr3_aa: CASRGHVNTGELFF
d_call: TRBD2; v_call: TRBV7-9; cdr3_aa: CASTEDRVLAGDEQYF
d_call: TRBD1; v_call: TRBV2; cdr3_aa: CATGGQMNTEAFF
d_call: -; v_call: TRBV18; cdr3_aa: CASSPQGETQYF
d_call: TRBD2; v_call: TRBV5-1; cdr3_aa: CASSLVGLAGETFF
d_call: -; v_call: TRBV18; cdr3_aa: CASSLGEDYTF
d_call: TRBD2; v_call: TRBV30; cdr3_aa: CAWSTGGTQYF
d_call: -; v_call: TRBV7-2; cdr3_aa: CASSFDPQYTEAFF
d_call: TRBD1; v_call: TRBV10-3; cdr3_aa: CAIKRDRDYGYTF
d_call: TRBD1; v_call: TRBV6-1; cdr3_aa: CASSEAGTGGRDTQYF
d_call: TRBD2; v_call: TRBV18; cdr3_aa: CASSGWEGRNEQFF
d_call: -; v_call: TRBV20-1; cdr3_aa: CSAGPYEQYF
d_call: -; v_call: TRBV5-1; cdr3_aa: CASSLEQLDGYTF
d_call: -; v_call: TRBV7-2; cdr3_aa: CASSLGARTAGYGYTF
d_call: -; v_call: TRBV6-1; cdr3_aa: CASSDLGQGSYNEQFF